This TCR beta chain emerged from a study of T cells in Graves' hyperthyroidism and ophthalmopathy. This clonotype appeared many times. The CDR3 consists of 13 residues. V lost 10 bases, J lost 3 bases, and 14 bases lay in between. Germline assignment: CDR1 MDHEN and CDR2 SYDVKM. Amplification of TCR beta CDR3 regions was performed using RNA transcripts as template. With the HTBI primer set, the TCR CDR3 went through a first round of RT-PCR. TCRdb re-derived calls from the multiplex PCR reads in MiXCR, one entry per CDR3 protein. This repertoire shows about 600,000 distinct CDR3 sequences, more than 13% found once; its top ten account for roughly 7.7%.

The sequenced sample consisted of blood. This TCR was recovered from a woman younger than 30 with Graves' ophthalmopathy. V is TRBV28 and J is TRBJ2-3; D unresolved. The CDR3: CATTEHTTDTQYF. The CDR3 DNA reads TGTGCCACCACCGAACATACAACAGATACGCAGTATTTT.